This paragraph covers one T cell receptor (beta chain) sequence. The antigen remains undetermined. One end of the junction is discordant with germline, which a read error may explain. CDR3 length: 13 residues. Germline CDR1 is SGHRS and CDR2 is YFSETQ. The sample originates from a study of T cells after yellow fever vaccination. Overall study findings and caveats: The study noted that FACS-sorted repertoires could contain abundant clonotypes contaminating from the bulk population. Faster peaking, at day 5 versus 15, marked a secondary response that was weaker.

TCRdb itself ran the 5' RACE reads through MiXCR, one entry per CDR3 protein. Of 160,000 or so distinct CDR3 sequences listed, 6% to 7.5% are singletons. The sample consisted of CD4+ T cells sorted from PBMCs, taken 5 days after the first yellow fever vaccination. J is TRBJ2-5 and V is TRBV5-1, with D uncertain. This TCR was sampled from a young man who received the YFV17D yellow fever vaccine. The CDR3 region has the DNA TGCGCCAGCAGCTTGGGCATACATGAGACCCACTACTTC. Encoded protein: CASSLGIHETHYF. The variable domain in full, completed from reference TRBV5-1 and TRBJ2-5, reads KAGVTQTPRYLIKTRGQQVTLSCSPISGHRSVSWYQQTPGQGLQFLFEYFSETQRNKGNFPGRFSGRQFSNSRSEMNVSTLELGDSALYLCASSLGIHETHYFGPGTRLLVL.